This T cell receptor beta chain was obtained from a study of T cells in women clearing cervical HPV infection. Overall study: Cases: HPV16-related CIN3 or worse on histology, a couple of invasive cancers. Case blood drawn at lesion detection; control blood after infection cleared. Study-level points and caveats: Repertoire richness, not evenness, was significantly elevated in CIN3+ cases versus controls.

For this clone: Its antigen is not identified. The sequence runs out 3 residues before the end of the CDR3; the remainder is reconstructed from the germline J gene.

Trimming took off 1 base at V and 4 bases at J, with 17 bases between the two ends. There are 17 residues in the CDR3. Germline CDR1 reads LNHDA; CDR2 reads SQIVND (reference sequence). Generated by immunoSEQ multiplex PCR, the TCRdb table keeps only in-frame clones and is missing some. The listing contains tens of thousands of clones. The sequenced material came from blood buffy coat. The chain has TRBV19 and TRBJ1-5; the D gene is possibly TRBD1 (6 bases). The sequence came from a woman aged 18-70 years with a cervical HPV16 infection that either progressed to CIN3+ or cleared (not recorded which). CDR3 amino acids: CASSIGVQGPRNQPQHF. Incomplete CDR3 DNA: TGTGCCAGTAGTATAGGGGTACAGGGACCAAGGAATCAGCCC.